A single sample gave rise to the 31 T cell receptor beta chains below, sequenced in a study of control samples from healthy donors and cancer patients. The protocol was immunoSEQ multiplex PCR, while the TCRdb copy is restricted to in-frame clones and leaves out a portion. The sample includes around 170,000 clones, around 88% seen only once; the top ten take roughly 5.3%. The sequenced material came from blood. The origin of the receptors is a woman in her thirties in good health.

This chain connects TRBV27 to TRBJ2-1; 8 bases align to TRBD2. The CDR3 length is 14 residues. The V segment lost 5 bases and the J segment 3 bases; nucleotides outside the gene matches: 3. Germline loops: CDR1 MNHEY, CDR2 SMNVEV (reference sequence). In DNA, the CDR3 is TGTGCCAGCAGTCGCGGGGGGCTCTACAATGAGCAGTTCTTC. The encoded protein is CASSRGGLYNEQFF.

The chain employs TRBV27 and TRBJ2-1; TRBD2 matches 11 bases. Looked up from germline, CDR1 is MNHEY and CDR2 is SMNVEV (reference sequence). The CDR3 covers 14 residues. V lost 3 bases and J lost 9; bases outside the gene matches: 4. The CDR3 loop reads CASSFVTSGTEQFF. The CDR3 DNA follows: TGTGCCAGCAGTTTTGTGACTAGCGGGACTGAGCAGTTCTTC.

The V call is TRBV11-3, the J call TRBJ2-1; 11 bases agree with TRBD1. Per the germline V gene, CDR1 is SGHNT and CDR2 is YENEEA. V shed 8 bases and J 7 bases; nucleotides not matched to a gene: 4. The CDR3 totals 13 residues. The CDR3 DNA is TGTGCCAGCCGAGGACAGGGGGCTAATGAGCAGTTCTTC. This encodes CASRGQGANEQFF.

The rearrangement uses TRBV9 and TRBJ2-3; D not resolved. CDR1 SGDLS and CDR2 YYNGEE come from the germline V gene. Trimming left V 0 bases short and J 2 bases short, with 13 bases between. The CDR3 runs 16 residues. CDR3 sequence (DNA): TGTGCCAGCAGCGTAGCTTCGACCGCCACCACAGATACGCAGTATTTT. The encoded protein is CASSVASTATTDTQYF. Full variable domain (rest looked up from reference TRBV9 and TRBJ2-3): DSGVTQTPKHLITATGQRVTLRCSPRSGDLSVYWYQQSLDQGLQFLIQYYNGEERAKGNILERFSAQQFPDLHSELNLSSLELGDSALYFCASSVASTATTDTQYFGPGTRLTVL.

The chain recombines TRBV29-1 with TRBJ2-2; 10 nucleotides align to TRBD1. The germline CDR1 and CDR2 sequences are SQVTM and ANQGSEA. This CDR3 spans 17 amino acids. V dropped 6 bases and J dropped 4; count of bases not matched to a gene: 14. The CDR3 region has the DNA TGCAGCGTGCGGACAGGGGGATCCTTGGGAGGCACCGGGGAGCTGTTTTTT. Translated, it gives CSVRTGGSLGGTGELFF.

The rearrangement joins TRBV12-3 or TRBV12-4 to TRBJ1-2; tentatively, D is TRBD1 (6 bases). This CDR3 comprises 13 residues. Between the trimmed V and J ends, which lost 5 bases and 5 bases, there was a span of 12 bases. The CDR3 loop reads CASSGTQGYGYTF. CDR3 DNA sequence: TGTGCCAGCAGTGGGACGCAGGGGTATGGCTACACCTTC.

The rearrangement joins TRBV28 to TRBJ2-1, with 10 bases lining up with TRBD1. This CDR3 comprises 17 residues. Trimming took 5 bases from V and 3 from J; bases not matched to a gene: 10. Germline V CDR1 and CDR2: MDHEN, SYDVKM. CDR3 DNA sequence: TGTGCCAGCAGTATTCGGACAGGGGGAGTCCTCTACAATGAGCAGTTCTTC. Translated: CASSIRTGGVLYNEQFF.

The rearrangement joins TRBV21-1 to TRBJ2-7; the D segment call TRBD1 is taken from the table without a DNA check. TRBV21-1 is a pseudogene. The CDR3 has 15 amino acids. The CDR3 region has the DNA TGTGCCAGCGGACCTGACAGGACAGCGTTCTACGAGCAGTACGTC. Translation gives CASGPDRTAFYEQYV.

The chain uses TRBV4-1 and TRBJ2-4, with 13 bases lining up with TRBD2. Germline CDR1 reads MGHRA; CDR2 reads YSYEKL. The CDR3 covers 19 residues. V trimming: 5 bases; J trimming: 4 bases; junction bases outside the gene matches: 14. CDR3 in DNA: TGCGCCAGCAGCTCAGAACAACCGGGACTAGCGGGATTAAAAAACATTCAGTACTTC. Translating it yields CASSSEQPGLAGLKNIQYF.

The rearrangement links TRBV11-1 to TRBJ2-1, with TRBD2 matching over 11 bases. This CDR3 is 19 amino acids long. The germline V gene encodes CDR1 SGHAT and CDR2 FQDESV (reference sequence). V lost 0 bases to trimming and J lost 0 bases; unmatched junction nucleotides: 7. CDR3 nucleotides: TGTGCCAGCAGCTTAGCGCCTAGCGGGGGGCTGAGCTCCTACAATGAGCAGTTCTTC. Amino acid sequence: CASSLAPSGGLSSYNEQFF.

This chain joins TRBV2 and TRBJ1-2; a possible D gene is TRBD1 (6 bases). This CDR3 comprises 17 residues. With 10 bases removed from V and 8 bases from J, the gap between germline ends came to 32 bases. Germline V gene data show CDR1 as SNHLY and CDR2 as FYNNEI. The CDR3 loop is CAIYGLGIGGLKDGYTF. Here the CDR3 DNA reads TGTGCCATCTACGGGTTGGGTATCGGGGGGCTTAAGGACGGCTACACCTTC.

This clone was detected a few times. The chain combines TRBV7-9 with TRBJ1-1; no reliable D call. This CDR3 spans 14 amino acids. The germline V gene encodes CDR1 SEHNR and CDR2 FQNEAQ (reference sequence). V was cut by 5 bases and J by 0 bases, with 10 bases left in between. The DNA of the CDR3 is TGTGCCAGCAGCACTAATTCACTGAACACTGAAGCTTTCTTT. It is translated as CASSTNSLNTEAFF.

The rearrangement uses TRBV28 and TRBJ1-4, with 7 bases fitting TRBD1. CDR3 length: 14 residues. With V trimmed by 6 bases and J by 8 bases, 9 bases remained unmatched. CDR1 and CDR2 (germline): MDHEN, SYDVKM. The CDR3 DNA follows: TGTGCCAGCAGCACAGGGGCGGCCGGAGAAAAACTGTTTTTT. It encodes CASSTGAAGEKLFF.

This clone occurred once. CDR3 residues: CASSLSRTNYGYTF. In DNA form, the CDR3 reads TGTGCCAGCAGTTTAAGCAGGACTAACTATGGCTACACCTTC. This chain uses TRBV27 with TRBJ1-2; D not certain. Trimming pared 2 bases from V and 0 bases from J, leaving 7 bases between. Germline V gene lookup returns CDR1 MNHEY and CDR2 SMNVEV (reference sequence). The CDR3 totals 14 residues.

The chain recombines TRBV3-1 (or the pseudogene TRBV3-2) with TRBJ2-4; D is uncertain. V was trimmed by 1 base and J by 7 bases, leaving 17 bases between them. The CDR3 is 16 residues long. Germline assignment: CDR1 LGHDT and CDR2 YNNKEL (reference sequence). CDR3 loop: CASSQASTRAKNIQYF. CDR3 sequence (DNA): TGTGCCAGCAGCCAAGCCTCGACCAGAGCTAAGAACATTCAGTACTTC.

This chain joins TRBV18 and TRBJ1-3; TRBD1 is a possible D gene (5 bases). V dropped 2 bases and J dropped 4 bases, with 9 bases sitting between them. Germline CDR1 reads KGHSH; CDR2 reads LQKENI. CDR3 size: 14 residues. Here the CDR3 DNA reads TGTGCCAGCTCACCATCGAACAGGGGAAACACCATATATTTT. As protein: CASSPSNRGNTIYF.

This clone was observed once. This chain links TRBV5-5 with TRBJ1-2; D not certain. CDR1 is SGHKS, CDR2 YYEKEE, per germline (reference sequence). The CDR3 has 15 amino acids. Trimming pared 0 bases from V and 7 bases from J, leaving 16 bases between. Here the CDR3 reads CASSLGAERAGGYTF. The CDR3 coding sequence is TGTGCCAGCAGCTTGGGGGCCGAGCGGGCCGGTGGCTACACCTTC.

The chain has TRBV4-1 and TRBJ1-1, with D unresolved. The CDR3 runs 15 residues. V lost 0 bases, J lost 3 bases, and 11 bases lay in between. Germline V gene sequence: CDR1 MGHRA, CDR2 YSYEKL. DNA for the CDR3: TGCGCCAGCAGCCAAGATGGAGCCGCGGACACTGAAGCTTTCTTT. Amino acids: CASSQDGAADTEAFF.

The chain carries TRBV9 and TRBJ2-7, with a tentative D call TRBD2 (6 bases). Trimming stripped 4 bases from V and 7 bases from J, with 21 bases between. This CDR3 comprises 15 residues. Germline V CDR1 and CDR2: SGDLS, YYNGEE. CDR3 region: CASSPGDAPDGEQYF. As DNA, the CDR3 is TGTGCCAGCAGCCCGGGGGACGCACCCGACGGGGAGCAGTACTTC.

The CDR3 reads CAAGGARNTEAFF. Here the CDR3 DNA reads TGTGCCGCGGGGGGGGCTAGGAACACTGAAGCTTTCTTT. V and J are TRBV19 and TRBJ1-1; D is perhaps TRBD1 (6 bases). V gave up 11 bases and J gave up 1 base, with 14 bases separating them. There are 13 residues in the CDR3. The germline CDR1 and CDR2 sequences are LNHDA and SQIVND (reference sequence).

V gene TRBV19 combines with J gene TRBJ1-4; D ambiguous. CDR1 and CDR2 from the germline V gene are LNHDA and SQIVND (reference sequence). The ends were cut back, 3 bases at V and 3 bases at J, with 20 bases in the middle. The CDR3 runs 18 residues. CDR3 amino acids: CASSMVRDFLFSNEKLFF. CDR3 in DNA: TGTGCCAGTAGTATGGTTCGGGATTTCCTTTTTTCTAATGAAAAACTGTTTTTT.

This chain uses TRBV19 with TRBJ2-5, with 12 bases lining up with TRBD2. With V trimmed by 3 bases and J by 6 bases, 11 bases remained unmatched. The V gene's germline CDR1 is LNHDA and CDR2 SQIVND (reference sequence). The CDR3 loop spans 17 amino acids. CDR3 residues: CASSMGTLAGGPKTQYF. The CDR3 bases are TGTGCCAGTAGTATGGGTACCCTAGCGGGAGGGCCAAAGACCCAGTACTTC.

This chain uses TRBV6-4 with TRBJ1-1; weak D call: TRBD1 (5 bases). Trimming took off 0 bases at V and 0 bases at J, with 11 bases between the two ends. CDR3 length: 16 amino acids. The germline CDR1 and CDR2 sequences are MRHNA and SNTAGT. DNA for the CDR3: TGTGCCAGCAGTGACTCAAGGGGCCGAATGAACACTGAAGCTTTCTTT. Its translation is CASSDSRGRMNTEAFF.

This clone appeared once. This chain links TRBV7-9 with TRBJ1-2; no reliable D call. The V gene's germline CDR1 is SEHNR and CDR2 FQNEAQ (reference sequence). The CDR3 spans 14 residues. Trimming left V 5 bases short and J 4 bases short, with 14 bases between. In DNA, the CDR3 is TGTGCCAGCAGCCGTGATCAGGAGGCCTATGGCTACACCTTC. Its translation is CASSRDQEAYGYTF.

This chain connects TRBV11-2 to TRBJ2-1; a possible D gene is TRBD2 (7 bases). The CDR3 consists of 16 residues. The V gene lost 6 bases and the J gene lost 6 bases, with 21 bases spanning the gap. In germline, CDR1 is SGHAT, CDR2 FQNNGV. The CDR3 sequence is CASSLWGAGHPNEQFF. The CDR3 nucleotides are TGTGCCAGCAGTCTTTGGGGAGCGGGACATCCCAATGAGCAGTTCTTC.

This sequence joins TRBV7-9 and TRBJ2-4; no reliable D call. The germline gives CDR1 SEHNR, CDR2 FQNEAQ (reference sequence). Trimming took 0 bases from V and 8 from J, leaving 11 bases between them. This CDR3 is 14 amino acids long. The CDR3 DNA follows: TGTGCCAGCAGCTTAGCTGGAGAATGGGACATTCAGTACTTC. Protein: CASSLAGEWDIQYF. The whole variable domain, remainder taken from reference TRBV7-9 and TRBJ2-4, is DTGVSQNPRHKITKRGQNVTFRCDPISEHNRLYWYRQTLGQGPEFLTYFQNEAQLEKSRLLSDRFSAERPKGSFSTLEIQRTEQGDSAMYLCASSLAGEWDIQYFGAGTRLSVL.

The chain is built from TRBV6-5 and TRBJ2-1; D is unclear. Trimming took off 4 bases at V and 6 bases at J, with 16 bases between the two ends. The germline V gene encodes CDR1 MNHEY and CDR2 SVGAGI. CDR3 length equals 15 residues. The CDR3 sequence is CASSFRSANINEQFF. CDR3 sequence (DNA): TGTGCCAGCAGTTTCAGGTCAGCGAACATCAATGAGCAGTTCTTC.

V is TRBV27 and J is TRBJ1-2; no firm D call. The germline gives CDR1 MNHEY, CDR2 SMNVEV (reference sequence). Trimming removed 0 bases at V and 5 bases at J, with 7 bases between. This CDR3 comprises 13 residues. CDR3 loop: CASSLSSAYGYTF. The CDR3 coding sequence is TGTGCCAGCAGTTTATCTTCCGCATATGGCTACACCTTC.

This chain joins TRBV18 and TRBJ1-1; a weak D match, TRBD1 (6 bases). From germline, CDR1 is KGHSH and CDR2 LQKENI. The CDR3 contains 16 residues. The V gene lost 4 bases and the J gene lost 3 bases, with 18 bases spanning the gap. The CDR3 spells CASSRKGHLGDTEAFF. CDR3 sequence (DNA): TGTGCCAGCTCACGAAAGGGACACCTTGGAGACACTGAAGCTTTCTTT.

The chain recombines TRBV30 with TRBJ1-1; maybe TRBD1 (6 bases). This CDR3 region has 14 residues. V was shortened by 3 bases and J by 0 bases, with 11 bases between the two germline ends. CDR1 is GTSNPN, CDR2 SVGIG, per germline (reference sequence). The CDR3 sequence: CAWRLGALNTEAFF. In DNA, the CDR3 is TGTGCCTGGAGGCTGGGGGCCTTGAACACTGAAGCTTTCTTT.

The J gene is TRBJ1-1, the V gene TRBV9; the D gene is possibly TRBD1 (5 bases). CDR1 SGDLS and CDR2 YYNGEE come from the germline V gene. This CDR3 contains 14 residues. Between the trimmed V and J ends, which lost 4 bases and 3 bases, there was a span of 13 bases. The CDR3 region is CASSRRGRDTEAFF. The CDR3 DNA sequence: TGTGCCAGCAGCCGACGGGGGAGGGACACTGAAGCTTTCTTT.